The 12 T cell receptor beta chains reported below all come from one sample, sequenced in a study of blood T cells in healthy people across ages. Sample-barcoded 5' priming and a J-beta primer mix drove a second PCR of about 7 to 12 cycles. From the 5' RACE reads, TCRdb called clonotypes with MiXCR, one entry per CDR3 protein. The sample contains hundreds of thousands of distinct CDR3 sequences, around 24% of which appear only once. The same data also went into a second study, on T cells of mothers and their children.

Sequencing used blood. These receptors were taken from a boy under 18 in good health.

The rearrangement links TRBV20-1 to TRBJ1-1, with D uncertain. Germline values: CDR1 DFQATT, CDR2 SNEGSKA (reference sequence). The CDR3 is 13 amino acids. The V end lost 2 bases, the J end lost 1 base, and 8 bases lay between the germline ends. The CDR3 sequence: CSARLSGNTEAFF. The CDR3, as DNA: TGCAGTGCTAGACTATCTGGGAACACTGAAGCTTTCTTT.

This clonotype occurred a few times. The rearrangement links TRBV28 to TRBJ2-7; 9 nucleotides line up with TRBD1. The J segment lost 2 bases and the V segment lost 6 bases, leaving 5 bases of the junction unmatched. This CDR3 region has 14 residues. The germline CDR1 and CDR2 sequences are MDHEN and SYDVKM. The CDR3, as DNA: TGTGCCAGCAGACGGGGACAGGGAACCTACGAGCAGTACTTC. This sequence encodes CASRRGQGTYEQYF.

There are a few counts of this clonotype. V gene TRBV2 combines with J gene TRBJ2-7; 7 bases agree with TRBD2. The CDR3 is 14 amino acids. The germline V gene has CDR1 SNHLY and CDR2 FYNNEI. With 5 bases clipped from V and 9 bases from J, the junction kept 13 bases outside the gene matches. CDR3 region: CASSPGLPKEGQYF. The CDR3 bases are TGTGCCAGCAGTCCGGGACTACCAAAAGAAGGGCAGTACTTC. The full variable domain, completed using reference TRBV2 and TRBJ2-7, is EPEVTQTPSHQVTQMGQEVILRCVPISNHLYFYWYRQILGQKVEFLVSFYNNEISEKSEIFDDQFSVERPDGSNFTLKIRSTKLEDSAMYFCASSPGLPKEGQYFGPGTRLTVT.

V usage is TRBV6-1 and J usage is TRBJ2-5; D is perhaps TRBD2 (6 bases). CDR1 is MNHNS, CDR2 SASEGT, per germline. The CDR3 runs to 15 residues. Trimming removed 3 bases from V and 5 bases from J, with 16 bases in between. CDR3 in amino acids: CASSERGPVSETQYF. The CDR3 coding sequence is TGTGCCAGCAGTGAGCGGGGTCCTGTTAGTGAGACCCAGTACTTC.

As DNA, the CDR3 is TGTGCCAGCCTGCCCCGGGGGTGGGGCACAGATACGCAGTATTTT. It yields the protein CASLPRGWGTDTQYF. This chain uses TRBV6-6 with TRBJ2-3; a possible D gene is TRBD2 (6 bases). This CDR3 comprises 15 residues. Germline CDR1 and CDR2: MNHNY and SVGAGI (reference sequence). Trimming pared 8 bases from V and 1 base from J, leaving 16 bases between.

The gene calls are TRBV20-1 and TRBJ2-3; 8 bases are shared with TRBD1. The CDR3 consists of 15 residues. CDR1 and CDR2 (germline): DFQATT, SNEGSKA (reference sequence). V was pared by 4 bases and J by 8 bases, with 14 bases of the junction left unmatched. The DNA of the CDR3 is TGCAGTGCTAAGCAGAGCGGACAGGGCAGAGGTACGCAGTATTTT. Translated: CSAKQSGQGRGTQYF.

This clonotype has at least ten counts. The chain recombines TRBV6-2 or TRBV6-3 with TRBJ1-5; D remains ambiguous. This CDR3 contains 13 residues. Germline assignment: CDR1 MNHEY and CDR2 SVGEGT. With 2 bases removed from V and 4 bases from J, the gap between germline ends came to 6 bases. The DNA for the CDR3 is TGTGCCAGCAGTTACGGTGGGAATCAGCCCCAGCATTTT. Amino acid sequence: CASSYGGNQPQHF.

The chain combines TRBV2 with TRBJ2-7, with 7 nucleotides matching TRBD1. The trim removed 7 bases at V and 2 bases at J, leaving 11 bases unmatched. The CDR3 contains 15 residues. Germline V CDR1 and CDR2: SNHLY, FYNNEI. The CDR3 region is CASKTWGQSTYEQYF. CDR3 in DNA: TGTGCCAGCAAAACGTGGGGACAGTCAACCTACGAGCAGTACTTC.

V usage is TRBV10-2 and J usage is TRBJ1-2; no firm D call. Germline-derived CDR1 and CDR2 are WSHSY and SAAADI. Trimming left V 8 bases short and J 4 bases short, with 8 bases between. This CDR3 has 11 residues. The DNA for the CDR3 is TGCGCCAGCGGGGTGCTCTATGGCTACACCTTC. It yields the protein CASGVLYGYTF.

This clonotype was counted only a few times. The chain has TRBV20-1 and TRBJ2-5; no clear D. TRBJ2-7 matches the DNA end more closely, so the J call is doubtful. Germline values: CDR1 DFQATT, CDR2 SNEGSKA (reference sequence). The CDR3 spans 14 residues. The CDR3 loop is CSARDFGETDEQYF. For the CDR3, the DNA is TGCAGTGCTAGAGATTTTGGTGAAACAGACGAGCAGTACTTC.

This clonotype was picked up a small number of times. The chain employs TRBV29-1 and TRBJ2-1; a possible D gene is TRBD2 (5 bases). Germline assignment: CDR1 SQVTM and CDR2 ANQGSEA. V was cut by 8 bases and J by 8 bases, with 13 bases left in between. The CDR3 sequence is 11 residues long. CDR3 nucleotide sequence: TGCAGCTCGAACGGGGTAGATGAGCAGTTCTTC. Its translation: CSSNGVDEQFF.

The chain uses TRBV5-6 and TRBJ1-5, with D possibly TRBD1 on 5 matching bases. CDR3 length equals 16 residues. V was shortened by 1 base and J by 2 bases, with 13 bases between the two germline ends. Germline V lookup: CDR1 SGHDT, CDR2 YYEEEE. The CDR3 region is CASSLSTGPRNQPQHF. The CDR3 DNA sequence: TGTGCCAGCAGCTTGAGCACAGGCCCCCGCAATCAGCCCCAGCATTTT.